Below, 6 T cell receptor beta chains from the same sample are listed, as sequenced in a study of blood T cells in healthy people across ages. A J-beta primer mix and a sample-barcoded 5' primer were used in a second PCR of about 7 to 12 cycles. TCRdb redid the calling of the 5' RACE reads with MiXCR, one entry per CDR3 protein. The sample lists approximately 1.5 million distinct CDR3 sequences; 34% were seen once. Specimen: blood. These receptors came from a woman in her 30s in good health.

The chain has TRBV28 and TRBJ1-2; 7 bases align to TRBD1. Germline values: CDR1 MDHEN, CDR2 SYDVKM. The CDR3 is 17 residues long. Unmatched junction bases numbered 15, after V lost 5 bases and J lost 3 bases. The CDR3 sequence: CASSRRTGLFLDYGYTF. The DNA for the CDR3 is TGTGCCAGCAGTCGAAGGACAGGCCTTTTTCTTGACTATGGCTACACCTTC.

This clonotype showed up many times. V is TRBV7-2 and J is TRBJ2-3, with 8 bases fitting TRBD2. Germline CDR1 and CDR2: SGHTA and FQGNSA. Unmatched junction bases numbered 5, after V lost 3 bases and J lost 3 bases. This CDR3 has 15 amino acids. The CDR3 is CASSFFAGGTDTQYF. DNA of the CDR3: TGTGCCAGCAGCTTCTTTGCGGGAGGTACAGATACGCAGTATTTT.

As to this clonotype: The junction departs from germline at one end; a sequencing error may be responsible. This chain connects TRBV20-1 to TRBJ1-2; 10 nucleotides line up with TRBD1. Germline V CDR1 and CDR2: DFQATT, SNEGSKA (reference sequence). CDR3 length: 15 residues. The CDR3 spells CSARARTGGSYVYTF. The CDR3 nucleotides read TGCAGTGCTAGAGCTCGGACAGGGGGTTCCTATGTCTACACCTTC.

This rearrangement joins TRBV7-2 to TRBJ1-1, with 10 positions matching TRBD1. V gave up 4 bases and J gave up 5 bases; unmatched junction bases: 7. This CDR3 region has 15 residues. CDR1 SGHTA and CDR2 FQGNSA come from the germline V gene. The CDR3 bases are TGTGCCAGCAGCTGGGGGGACAGGGGTGTTACTGAAGCTTTCTTT. It translates to CASSWGDRGVTEAFF.

This clonotype showed up many times. This chain uses TRBV3-1 with TRBJ2-3; the D gene is possibly TRBD2 (6 bases). With 5 bases removed from V and 3 bases from J, the gap between germline ends came to 15 bases. The CDR3 extends over 15 amino acids. Germline CDR1 and CDR2: LGHDT and YNNKEL (reference sequence). Here the CDR3 reads CASSTRLGRTDTQYF. DNA for the CDR3: TGTGCCAGCAGCACCAGACTAGGAAGAACAGATACGCAGTATTTT.

This clonotype was observed a single time. The chain couples TRBV11-3 to TRBJ2-1; TRBD2 matches 7 bases. Trimming removed 6 bases from V and 7 bases from J; junction bases left unmatched: 9. Germline-derived CDR1 and CDR2 are SGHNT and YENEEA. This CDR3 spans 14 amino acids. CDR3 coding DNA: TGTGCCAGCAGTCGGGCGGGAGTAGTGAATGAGCAGTTCTTC. This codes for CASSRAGVVNEQFF. Full variable domain (remainder filled in from reference TRBV11-3 and TRBJ2-1): EAGVVQSPRYKIIEKKQPVAFWCNPISGHNTLYWYLQNLGQGPELLIRYENEEAVDDSQLPKDRFSAERLKGVDSTLKIQPAELGDSAVYLCASSRAGVVNEQFFGPGTRLTVL.